This T cell receptor (beta chain) stems from a study of T cell responses to AZD1222 COVID-19 vaccine. Findings and limits, study-wide: Only 5 or 6 AZD1222 recipients were seropositive at baseline. Regions 160-218 and 743-854 held dominance among vaccine-associated CD4 TCRs, which spanned spike. Repertoire collection took place solely once the T cell response had peaked.

Sequencing used immunoSEQ multiplex PCR; TCRdb keeps in-frame clones, though not all of them. The repertoire has some 150,000 clones, roughly 90% of them found once; the top ten carry approximately 3%. Second doses were pooled across both intervals (about 4 or about 12 weeks). Per the germline V gene, CDR1 is SGHVS and CDR2 is FQNEAQ. The CDR3 has 18 amino acids. The V and J ends lost 4 bases and 3 bases, in that order; junction bases with no gene match: 12. On this clone itself: Its target is not known.

V gene TRBV7-8 combines with J gene TRBJ1-5; the match to TRBD1 covers 10 bases. The sequencing here drew on peripheral blood, taken 28 days after the second AZD1222 dose. The TCR sequence derives from an adult who received the AZD1222 COVID-19 vaccine. CDR3 nucleotide sequence: TGTGCCAGCAGCTCCAACTACAGGGACAGGGGCTTCAATCAGCCCCAGCATTTT. As protein: CASSSNYRDRGFNQPQHF.